This entry lists 3 T cell receptor beta chains sequenced from one sample in a study of blood T cell repertoires in COVID-19. Data came from immunoSEQ multiplex PCR; TCRdb stores just in-frame clones and leaves some out. There are 200,000 to 300,000 clones in the sample; less than 90% occur only once, and roughly 4% lies in the top ten. The specimen was peripheral blood. These TCRs come from a man aged 55 to 70 who had recovered from COVID-19.

The genes are TRBV6-6 and TRBJ1-3; D is possibly TRBD1 (5 bases). The CDR3 covers 14 residues. The germline gives CDR1 MNHNY, CDR2 SVGAGI (reference sequence). Between the trimmed V and J ends, which lost 5 bases and 4 bases, there was a span of 12 bases. CDR3 bases: TGTGCCAGCAGTCGTGACAGAGAGGGAAACACCATATATTTT. Its protein is CASSRDREGNTIYF.

The CDR3 region is CASSQDSAFRYTF. The CDR3 DNA reads TGTGCCAGCAGCCAGGACTCCGCCTTCCGCTACACCTTC. V gene TRBV7-9 combines with J gene TRBJ1-2; no clear D. The CDR3 has 13 amino acids. The germline V gene has CDR1 SEHNR and CDR2 FQNEAQ (reference sequence). V gave up 5 bases and J gave up 9 bases, with 16 bases separating them.

The rearrangement links TRBV7-9 to TRBJ2-2, with unresolved D. The CDR3 extends over 14 amino acids. Germline V gene sequence: CDR1 SEHNR, CDR2 FQNEAQ (reference sequence). V was trimmed by 5 bases and J by 2 bases, leaving 9 bases between them. The CDR3 loop is CASSRTENTGELFF. The CDR3 coding sequence is TGTGCCAGCAGCCGAACAGAAAACACCGGGGAGCTGTTTTTT.